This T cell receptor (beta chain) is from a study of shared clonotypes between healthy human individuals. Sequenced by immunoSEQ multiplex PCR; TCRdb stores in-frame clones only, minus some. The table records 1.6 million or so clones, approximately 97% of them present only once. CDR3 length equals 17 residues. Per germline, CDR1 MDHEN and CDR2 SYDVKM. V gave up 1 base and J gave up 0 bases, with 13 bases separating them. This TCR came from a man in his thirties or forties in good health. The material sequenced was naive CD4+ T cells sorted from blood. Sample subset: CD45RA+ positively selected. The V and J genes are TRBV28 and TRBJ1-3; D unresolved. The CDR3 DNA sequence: TGTGCCAGCAGTTTATTGTTAGGACTCCGCTCTGGAAACACCATATATTTT. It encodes CASSLLLGLRSGNTIYF.